What follows are 2 T cell receptor beta chains derived from one specimen sequenced in a study of blood T cell repertoires in COVID-19 (dated by TCRdb to about 2020). Library generation was performed with the immunoSEQ multiplex PCR assay. TCRdb obtained this table from immuneACCESS and retained in-frame rearrangements with V and J assigned. These tables miss some clones; where compared with another copy, unresolved V genes account for less than half of the shortfall, and the remainder is unexplained. The sample table shows roughly 240,000 clones, and roughly 85% are seen once. The ten largest clones take up 3.6% of the sample. Sample: PBMCs or T cells enriched from blood (not recorded which). The receptors here all came from a woman in her thirties or forties who had been exposed to COVID-19.

The rearrangement joins TRBV29-1 to TRBJ1-2, with 8 bases fitting TRBD1. Trimming took 3 bases from V and 6 from J; bases not matched to a gene: 3. This CDR3 comprises 12 residues. Germline CDR1 is SQVTM and CDR2 is ANQGSEA. For the CDR3, the DNA is TGCAGCGTTGACAGGGGGCCGGATGGCTACACCTTC. It codes for CSVDRGPDGYTF.

The chain combines TRBV27 with TRBJ2-5; D gene ambiguous. CDR1 and CDR2 (germline): MNHEY, SMNVEV (reference sequence). V was clipped by 0 bases and J by 0 bases, with 8 bases between them. This CDR3 has 15 amino acids. The CDR3 DNA reads as TGTGCCAGCAGTTTATCGTGGCAGAACCAAGAGACCCAGTACTTC. It is translated as CASSLSWQNQETQYF.